Listed below are T cell receptor beta chains from one sample, sequenced in a study of control samples from healthy donors and cancer patients. Here immunoSEQ multiplex PCR was the method, and the copy in TCRdb shows in-frame clones only, minus some. The data show 95,000 to 120,000 clones, almost 85% seen once. Material: blood. Receptors were obtained from a man between 18 and 35 years old in good health. CDR3s include the opening cysteine and the closing phenylalanine or tryptophan. The D gene is left open where the match is weak. The listing skips clone size in some rows; elsewhere it reads once, few, many or a size class.

J gene: TRBJ2-7
V gene: TRBV4-2
D gene: .
clone size: .
CDR3 DNA: TGTGCCAGCAGCCGAGCCCTACTCCTCTACGAGCAGTACTTC
CDR3 protein: CASSRALLLYEQYF

J gene: TRBJ2-3
V gene: TRBV5-1
D gene: .
clone size: .
CDR3 DNA: TGCGCCAGCAGTAGAGCGGACAGCACAGATACGCAGTATTTT
CDR3 protein: CASSRADSTDTQYF

J gene: TRBJ1-1
V gene: TRBV29-1
D gene: .
clone size: .
CDR3 DNA: TGCAGCCTGGCAGGGGAAAGCTCTGGCTCTGAAGCTTTCTTT
CDR3 protein: CSLAGESSGSEAFF

J gene: TRBJ2-5
V gene: TRBV24-1
D gene: .
clone size: .
CDR3 DNA: TGTGCCACCAGTGGGGGTGGGGTACTCCAAGAGACCCAGTACTTC
CDR3 protein: CATSGGGVLQETQYF

J gene: TRBJ1-1
V gene: TRBV6-2/TRBV6-3
D gene: .
clone size: .
CDR3 DNA: TGTGCCAGCAGTTTAAGAGGGACTGAAGCTTTCTTT
CDR3 protein: CASSLRGTEAFF

J gene: TRBJ1-5
V gene: TRBV18
D gene: .
clone size: .
CDR3 DNA: TGTGCCAGCTCATCGGACGGGAGCAATCAGCCCCAGCATTTT
CDR3 protein: CASSSDGSNQPQHF

J gene: TRBJ2-1
V gene: TRBV11-3
D gene: TRBD1
clone size: .
CDR3 DNA: TGTGCCAGCAGCTTAGGGGACAGGGCCTACAATGAGCAGTTCTTC
CDR3 protein: CASSLGDRAYNEQFF

J gene: TRBJ2-5
V gene: TRBV19
D gene: .
clone size: .
CDR3 DNA: TGTGCCAGTAGTATCTCAGGGGGGTACGAGACCCAGTACTTC
CDR3 protein: CASSISGGYETQYF

J gene: TRBJ1-1
V gene: TRBV20-1
D gene: .
clone size: .
CDR3 DNA: TGCAGTGCTCCTCGGGGCACTGAAGCTTTCTTT
CDR3 protein: CSAPRGTEAFF

J gene: TRBJ2-1
V gene: TRBV7-9
D gene: .
clone size: .
CDR3 DNA: TGTGCCAGCAGCTTATTTTTTGGGCAGGGTATTAGCAATGAGCAGTTCTTC
CDR3 protein: CASSLFFGQGISNEQFF

J gene: TRBJ2-7
V gene: TRBV7-2
D gene: .
clone size: .
CDR3 DNA: TGTGCCAGCAGCTTTATTCAGACCTCCGAGCAGTACTTC
CDR3 protein: CASSFIQTSEQYF

J gene: TRBJ1-2
V gene: TRBV6-5
D gene: TRBD1
clone size: many
CDR3 DNA: TGTGCCAGCAGTTACTACAGGACAGGGGGTAACTATGGCTACACCTTC
CDR3 protein: CASSYYRTGGNYGYTF

J gene: TRBJ2-1
V gene: TRBV11-1
D gene: TRBD1
clone size: .
CDR3 DNA: TGTGCCAGCAGCTCAAGACAGGGCCCATACAATGAGCAGTTCTTC
CDR3 protein: CASSSRQGPYNEQFF

J gene: TRBJ2-2
V gene: TRBV9
D gene: TRBD2
clone size: .
CDR3 DNA: TGTGCCAGCAGCGGCCCAGAGACTAGCGGAGGGGAGCTGTTTTTT
CDR3 protein: CASSGPETSGGELFF